These 9 T cell receptor beta chains were all obtained from the same sample, sequenced in a study of shared clonotypes between healthy human individuals. Measured with immunoSEQ multiplex PCR; TCRdb has only the in-frame clones, and not every one. The table shows roughly 2,300,000 clones, with 85% to 95% occurring only once. The sample taken for sequencing was naive CD4+ T cells from PBMCs. Indicated subset: CD45RA+ positively selected. Every receptor here comes from a man between 18 and 35 years old in good health. Some clones in this sample may be carry-over from other donors' samples.

The chain combines TRBV9 with TRBJ1-4; the match to TRBD1 covers 7 bases. This CDR3 comprises 16 residues. Germline assignment: CDR1 SGDLS and CDR2 YYNGEE. V gave up 4 bases and J gave up 3 bases; unmatched junction bases: 9. The CDR3 is CASSLQQGKANEKLFF. As DNA, the CDR3 is TGTGCCAGCAGCCTCCAACAGGGGAAGGCTAATGAAAAACTGTTTTTT.

The V gene is TRBV28, the J gene TRBJ2-7, with D possibly TRBD1 on 6 matching bases. CDR1 and CDR2 (germline): MDHEN, SYDVKM. Trimming cost V 5 bases and J 7 bases, with 12 bases left between them. CDR3 length: 12 amino acids. The CDR3 coding sequence is TGTGCCAGCAGTCTAGGACAGAGTGAGCAGTACTTC. Translating gives CASSLGQSEQYF.

The CDR3 loop reads CASSPTFNYGYTF. The CDR3 bases are TGTGCCAGCAGCCCGACTTTTAACTATGGCTACACCTTC. The chain links TRBV5-8 to TRBJ1-2; no reliable D call. The ends were cut back, 4 bases at V and 1 base at J, with 8 bases in the middle. The CDR3 contains 13 residues. CDR1 and CDR2 (germline): SGHTS, YDEGEE.

This clone was detected only once. This chain joins TRBV7-2 and TRBJ1-1; 8 positions match TRBD1. J lost 4 bases, V lost 3 bases, and 10 bases had no gene match. The CDR3 contains 16 residues. Germline V gives CDR1 SGHTA, CDR2 FQGNSA. CDR3 sequence (DNA): TGTGCCAGCAGCTTTTACAGGGGGACCCGGGGCACTGAAGCTTTCTTT. Translating gives CASSFYRGTRGTEAFF. Variable domain in full (rest from reference TRBV7-2 and TRBJ1-1): GAGVSQSPSNKVTEKGKDVELRCDPISGHTALYWYRQSLGQGLEFLIYFQGNSAPDKSGLPSDRFSAERTGGSVSTLTIQRTQQEDSAVYLCASSFYRGTRGTEAFFGQGTRLTVV.

Details on this clone: A read error may produce the germline difference seen at one junction end. The J gene is TRBJ1-2, the V gene TRBV11-2; D gene ambiguous. The CDR3 has 12 amino acids. Germline CDR1 is SGHAT and CDR2 is FQNNGV. CDR3 DNA sequence: TGTGCCAGCAGCTTAGATCGCTGGGGAATCGCCTTC. Its translation is CASSLDRWGIAF.

The CDR3 region is CASGTGTGNTIYF. Written as DNA, the CDR3 is TGTGCCAGCGGTACCGGGACAGGAAACACCATATATTTT. This sequence joins TRBV2 and TRBJ1-3; D might be TRBD1 (6 bases). The CDR3 is made up of 13 amino acids. Germline V gives CDR1 SNHLY, CDR2 FYNNEI. V gave up 8 bases and J gave up 4 bases, with 12 bases separating them.

The chain recombines TRBV4-1 with TRBJ2-7, with 8 bases fitting TRBD2. The CDR3 runs 18 residues. V lost 7 bases to trimming and J lost 0 bases; unmatched junction nucleotides: 17. Germline lookup yields CDR1 MGHRA and CDR2 YSYEKL. CDR3 sequence reads: CASMGGGAGVIGSYEQYF. Here the CDR3 DNA reads TGCGCCAGCATGGGGGGCGGAGCGGGAGTGATAGGCTCCTACGAGCAGTACTTC.

V is TRBV19 and J is TRBJ1-1; 7 nucleotides agree with TRBD1. Unmatched junction bases numbered 4, after V lost 3 bases and J lost 0 bases. Germline V gives CDR1 LNHDA, CDR2 SQIVND (reference sequence). The CDR3 spans 15 residues. CDR3 region: CASSIRGQMNTEAFF. The CDR3 nucleotides read TGTGCCAGTAGTATCCGGGGACAGATGAACACTGAAGCTTTCTTT.

The chain uses TRBV27 and TRBJ2-1; no clear D. CDR1 MNHEY and CDR2 SMNVEV come from the germline V gene (reference sequence). CDR3 length equals 13 residues. Between the trimmed V and J ends, which lost 2 bases and 4 bases, there was a span of 6 bases. The CDR3 here is CASSLNNYNEQFF. The CDR3 DNA reads as TGTGCCAGCAGTTTAAACAATTACAATGAGCAGTTCTTC.